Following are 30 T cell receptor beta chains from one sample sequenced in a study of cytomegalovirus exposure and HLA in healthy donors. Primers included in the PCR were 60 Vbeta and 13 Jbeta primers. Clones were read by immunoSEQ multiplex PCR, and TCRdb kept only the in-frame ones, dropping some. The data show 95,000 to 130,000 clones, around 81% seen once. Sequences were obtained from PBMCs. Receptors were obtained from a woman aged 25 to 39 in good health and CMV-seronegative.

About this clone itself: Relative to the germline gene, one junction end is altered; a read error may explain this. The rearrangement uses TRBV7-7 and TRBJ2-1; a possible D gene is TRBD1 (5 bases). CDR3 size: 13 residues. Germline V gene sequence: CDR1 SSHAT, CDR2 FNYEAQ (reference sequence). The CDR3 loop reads CASSLGLYNEQFF. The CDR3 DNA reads TGTGCTAGCAGTTTGGGGCTTTACAATGAGCAGTTCTTC.

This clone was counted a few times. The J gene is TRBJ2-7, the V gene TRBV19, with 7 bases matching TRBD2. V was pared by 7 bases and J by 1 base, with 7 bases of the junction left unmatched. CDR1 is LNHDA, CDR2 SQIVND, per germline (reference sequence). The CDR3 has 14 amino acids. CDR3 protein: CASTPTSRSYEQYF. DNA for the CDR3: TGTGCCAGTACCCCGACTAGCAGATCCTACGAGCAGTACTTC.

The CDR3 here is CASSSIPGETQYF. CDR3 sequence (DNA): TGTGCCAGCAGCTCCATCCCCGGGGAGACCCAGTACTTC. The chain is built from TRBV7-3 and TRBJ2-5; unclear D gene. The CDR3 contains 13 residues. V was clipped by 4 bases and J by 5 bases, with 11 bases between them. From germline, CDR1 is SGHTA and CDR2 FQGTGA. Supplemented by reference TRBV7-3 and TRBJ2-5, the full variable domain reads GAGVSQTPSNKVTEKGKYVELRCDPISGHTALYWYRQSLGQGPEFLIYFQGTGAADDSGLPNDRFFAVRPEGSVSTLKIQRTERGDSAVYLCASSSIPGETQYFGPGTRLLVL.

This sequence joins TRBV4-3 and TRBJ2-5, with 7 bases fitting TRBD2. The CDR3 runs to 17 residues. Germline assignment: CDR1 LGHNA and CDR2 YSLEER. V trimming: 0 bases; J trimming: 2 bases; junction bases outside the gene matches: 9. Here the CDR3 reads CASSQDIGTSAQETQYF. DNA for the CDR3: TGCGCCAGCAGCCAAGACATAGGTACTAGCGCGCAAGAGACCCAGTACTTC.

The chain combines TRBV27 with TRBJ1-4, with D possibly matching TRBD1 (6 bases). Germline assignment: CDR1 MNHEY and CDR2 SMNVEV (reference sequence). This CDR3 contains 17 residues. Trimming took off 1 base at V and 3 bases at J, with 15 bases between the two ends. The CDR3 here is CASSLLARGAANEKLFF. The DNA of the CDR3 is TGTGCCAGCAGTTTATTGGCCAGGGGAGCAGCTAATGAAAAACTGTTTTTT.

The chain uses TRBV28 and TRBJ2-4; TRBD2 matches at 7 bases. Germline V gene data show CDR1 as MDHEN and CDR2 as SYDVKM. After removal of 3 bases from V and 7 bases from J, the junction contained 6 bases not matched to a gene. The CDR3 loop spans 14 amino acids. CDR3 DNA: TGTGCCAGCAGTTTGAGAGGCGGGAGCAACATTCAGTACTTC. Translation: CASSLRGGSNIQYF. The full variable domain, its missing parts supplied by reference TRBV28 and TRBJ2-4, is DVKVTQSSRYLVKRTGEKVFLECVQDMDHENMFWYRQDPGLGLRLIYFSYDVKMKEKGDIPEGYSVSREKKERFSLILESASTNQTSMYLCASSLRGGSNIQYFGAGTRLSVL.

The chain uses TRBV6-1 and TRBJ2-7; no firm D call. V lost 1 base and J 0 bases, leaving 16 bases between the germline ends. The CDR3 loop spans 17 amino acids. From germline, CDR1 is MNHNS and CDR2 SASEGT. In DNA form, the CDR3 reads TGTGCCAGCAGTGAAGGATTAAAAGCGCGCGACTCCTACGAGCAGTACTTC. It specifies CASSEGLKARDSYEQYF.

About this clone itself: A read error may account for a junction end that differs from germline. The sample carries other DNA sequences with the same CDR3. This chain's CDR3 is CASSSPGSRGEAFF. CDR3 coding DNA: TGTGCCAGCAGCTCCCCTGGAAGCAGGGGTGAAGCCTTCTTT. V and J are TRBV7-9 and TRBJ1-1, with D possibly TRBD1 on 6 matching bases. Germline CDR1 reads SEHNR; CDR2 reads FQNEAQ (reference sequence). The CDR3 runs 14 residues.

CDR3 sequence reads: CASSELGTSSPYEQYF. The CDR3, as DNA: TGCGCCAGCAGTGAGTTGGGGACTAGCAGCCCCTACGAGCAGTACTTC. The gene calls are TRBV10-1 and TRBJ2-5; TRBD2 matches at 9 bases. Gene TRBJ2-7 matches the end of the DNA better, so the J call may be wrong. The CDR3 extends over 16 amino acids. Looked up from germline, CDR1 is WNHNN and CDR2 is SYGVQD (reference sequence).

The CDR3 nucleotides are TGTGCCAGTAGTATCCTCAGCGGGGAAAGCTCCTACGAGCAGTACTTC. It encodes CASSILSGESSYEQYF. The rearrangement uses TRBV19 and TRBJ2-7; TRBD2 aligns across 7 bases. The CDR3 is 16 amino acids. Germline V lookup: CDR1 LNHDA, CDR2 SQIVND (reference sequence). The V gene end was trimmed by 3 bases and the J gene end by 0 bases; junction bases not matched to a gene: 8.

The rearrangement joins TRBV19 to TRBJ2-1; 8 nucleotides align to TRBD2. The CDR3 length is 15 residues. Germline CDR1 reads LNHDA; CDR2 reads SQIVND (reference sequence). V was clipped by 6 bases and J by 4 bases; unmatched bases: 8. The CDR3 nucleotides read TGTGCCAGTAGAGCGAGCGGGAGTATGTACAATGAGCAGTTCTTC. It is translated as CASRASGSMYNEQFF.

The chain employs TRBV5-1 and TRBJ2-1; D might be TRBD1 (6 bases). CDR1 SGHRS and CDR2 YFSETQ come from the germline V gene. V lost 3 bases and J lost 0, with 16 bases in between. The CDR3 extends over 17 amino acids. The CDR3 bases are TGCGCCAGCAGCTGGGGTACAGGGACCAGCTCCTACAATGAGCAGTTCTTC. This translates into CASSWGTGTSSYNEQFF.

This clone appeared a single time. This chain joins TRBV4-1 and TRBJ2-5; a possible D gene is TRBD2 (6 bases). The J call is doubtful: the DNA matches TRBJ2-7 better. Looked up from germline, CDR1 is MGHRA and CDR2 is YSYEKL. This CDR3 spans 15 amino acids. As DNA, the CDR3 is TGCGCCAGCAGTCAGGTCGGAGGGGTCTCCTACGAGCAGTACTTC. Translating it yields CASSQVGGVSYEQYF.

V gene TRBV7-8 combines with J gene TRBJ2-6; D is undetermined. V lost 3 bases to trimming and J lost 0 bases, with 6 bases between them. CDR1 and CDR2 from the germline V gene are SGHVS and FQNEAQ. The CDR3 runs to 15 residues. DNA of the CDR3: TGTGCCAGCAGCTTCAGAAGCTCTGGGGCCAACGTCCTGACTTTC. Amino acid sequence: CASSFRSSGANVLTF.

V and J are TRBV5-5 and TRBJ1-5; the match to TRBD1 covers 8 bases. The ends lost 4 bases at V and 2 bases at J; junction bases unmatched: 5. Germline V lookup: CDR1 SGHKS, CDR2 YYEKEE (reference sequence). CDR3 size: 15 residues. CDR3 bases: TGTGCCAGCAGCCAGGGGACAGGCGGCAATCAGCCCCAGCATTTT. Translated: CASSQGTGGNQPQHF.

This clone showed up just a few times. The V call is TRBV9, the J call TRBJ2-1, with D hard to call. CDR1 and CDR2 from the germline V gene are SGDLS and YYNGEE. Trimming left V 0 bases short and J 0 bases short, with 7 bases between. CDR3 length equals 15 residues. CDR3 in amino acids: CASSVEWSSYNEQFF. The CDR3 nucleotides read TGTGCCAGCAGCGTAGAGTGGAGCTCCTACAATGAGCAGTTCTTC.

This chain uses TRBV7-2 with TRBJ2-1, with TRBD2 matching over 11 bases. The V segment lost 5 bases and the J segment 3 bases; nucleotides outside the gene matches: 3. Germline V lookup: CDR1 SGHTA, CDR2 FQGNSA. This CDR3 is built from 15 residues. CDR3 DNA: TGTGCCAGCAGCAGGGGACTAGCGGACTACAATGAGCAGTTCTTC. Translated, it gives CASSRGLADYNEQFF.

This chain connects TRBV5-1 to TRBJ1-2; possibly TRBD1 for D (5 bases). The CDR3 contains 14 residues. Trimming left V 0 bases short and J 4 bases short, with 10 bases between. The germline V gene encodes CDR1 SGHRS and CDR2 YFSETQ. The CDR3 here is CASSLGDSFYGYTF. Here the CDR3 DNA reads TGCGCCAGCAGCTTGGGAGACAGCTTCTATGGCTACACCTTC.

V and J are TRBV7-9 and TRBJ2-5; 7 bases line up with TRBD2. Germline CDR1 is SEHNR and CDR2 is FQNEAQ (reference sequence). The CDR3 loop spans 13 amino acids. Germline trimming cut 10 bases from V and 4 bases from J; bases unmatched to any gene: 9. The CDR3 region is CAIGTTYLETQYF. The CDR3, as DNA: TGTGCCATCGGGACTACCTATTTAGAGACCCAGTACTTC.

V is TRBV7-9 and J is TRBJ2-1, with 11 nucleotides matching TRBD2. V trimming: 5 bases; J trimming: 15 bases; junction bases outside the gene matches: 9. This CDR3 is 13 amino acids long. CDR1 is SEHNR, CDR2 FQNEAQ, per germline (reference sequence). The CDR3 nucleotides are TGTGCCAGCAGCGGACCGGGACTAGCGGTACCGTTCTTC. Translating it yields CASSGPGLAVPFF.

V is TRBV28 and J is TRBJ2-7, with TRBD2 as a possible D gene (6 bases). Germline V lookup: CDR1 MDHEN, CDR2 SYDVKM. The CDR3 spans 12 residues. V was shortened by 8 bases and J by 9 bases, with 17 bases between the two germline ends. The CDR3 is CASRRLGLGQYF. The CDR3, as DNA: TGTGCCAGCCGCAGACTAGGCCTTGGGCAGTACTTC.

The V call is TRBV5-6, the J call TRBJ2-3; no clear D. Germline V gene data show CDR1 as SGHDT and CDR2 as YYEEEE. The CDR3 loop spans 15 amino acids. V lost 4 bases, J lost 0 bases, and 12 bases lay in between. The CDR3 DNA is TGTGCCAGCAGCCCACGTGGTCGGAGCACAGATACGCAGTATTTT. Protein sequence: CASSPRGRSTDTQYF.

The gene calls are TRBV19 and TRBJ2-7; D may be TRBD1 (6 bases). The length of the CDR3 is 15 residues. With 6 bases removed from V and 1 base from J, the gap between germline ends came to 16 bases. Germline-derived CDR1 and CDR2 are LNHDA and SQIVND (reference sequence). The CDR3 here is CASSFSQGLSYEQYF. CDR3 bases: TGTGCCAGTAGCTTCTCTCAGGGGCTTTCCTACGAGCAGTACTTC.

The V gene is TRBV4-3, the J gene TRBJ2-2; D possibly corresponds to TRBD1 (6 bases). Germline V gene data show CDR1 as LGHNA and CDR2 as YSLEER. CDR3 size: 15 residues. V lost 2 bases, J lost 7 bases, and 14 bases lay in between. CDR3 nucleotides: TGCGCCAGCAGCCAAATCAGGGGTCCGGGCGGGGAGCTGTTTTTT. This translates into CASSQIRGPGGELFF.

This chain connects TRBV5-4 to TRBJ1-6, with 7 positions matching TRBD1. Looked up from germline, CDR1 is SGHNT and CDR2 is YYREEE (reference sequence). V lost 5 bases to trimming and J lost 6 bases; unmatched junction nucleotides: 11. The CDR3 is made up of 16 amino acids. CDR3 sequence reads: CASRRRGPQGNSPLHF. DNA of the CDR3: TGTGCCAGCAGGCGGAGGGGGCCTCAGGGTAATTCACCCCTCCACTTT.

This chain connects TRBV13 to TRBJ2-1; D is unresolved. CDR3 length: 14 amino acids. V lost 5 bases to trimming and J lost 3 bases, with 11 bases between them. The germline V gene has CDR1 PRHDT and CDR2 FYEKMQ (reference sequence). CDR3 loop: CASSGFPDYNEQFF. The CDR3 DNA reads TGTGCCAGCAGCGGCTTTCCCGACTACAATGAGCAGTTCTTC.

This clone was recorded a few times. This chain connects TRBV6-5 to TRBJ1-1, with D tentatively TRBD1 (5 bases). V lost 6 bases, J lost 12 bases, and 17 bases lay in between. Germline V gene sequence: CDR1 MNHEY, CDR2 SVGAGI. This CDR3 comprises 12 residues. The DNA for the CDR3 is TGTGCCAGCAGACCAGGTGGGGCGGTGACTTTCTTT. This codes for CASRPGGAVTFF.

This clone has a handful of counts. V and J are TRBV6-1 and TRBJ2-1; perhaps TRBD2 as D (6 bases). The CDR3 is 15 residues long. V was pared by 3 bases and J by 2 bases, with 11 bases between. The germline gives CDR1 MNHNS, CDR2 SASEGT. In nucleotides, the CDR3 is TGTGCCAGCAGTGAGGAGGGGCAGGCCTACAATGAGCAGTTCTTC. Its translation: CASSEEGQAYNEQFF.

The CDR3 coding sequence is TGTGCCAGCAGTTTATTCAGGGGAAGTGAGCAGTTCTTC. This gives the protein CASSLFRGSEQFF. J is TRBJ2-1 and V is TRBV28; D perhaps matches TRBD1 (6 bases). V lost 1 base and J lost 9, with 10 bases in between. The CDR3 totals 13 residues. The germline CDR1 and CDR2 sequences are MDHEN and SYDVKM.

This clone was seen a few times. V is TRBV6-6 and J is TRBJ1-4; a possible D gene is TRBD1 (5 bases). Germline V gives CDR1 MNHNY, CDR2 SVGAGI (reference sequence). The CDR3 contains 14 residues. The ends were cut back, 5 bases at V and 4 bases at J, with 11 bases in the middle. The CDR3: CASSPGGNNEKLFF. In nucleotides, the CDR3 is TGTGCCAGCAGTCCCGGGGGGAATAATGAAAAACTGTTTTTT.